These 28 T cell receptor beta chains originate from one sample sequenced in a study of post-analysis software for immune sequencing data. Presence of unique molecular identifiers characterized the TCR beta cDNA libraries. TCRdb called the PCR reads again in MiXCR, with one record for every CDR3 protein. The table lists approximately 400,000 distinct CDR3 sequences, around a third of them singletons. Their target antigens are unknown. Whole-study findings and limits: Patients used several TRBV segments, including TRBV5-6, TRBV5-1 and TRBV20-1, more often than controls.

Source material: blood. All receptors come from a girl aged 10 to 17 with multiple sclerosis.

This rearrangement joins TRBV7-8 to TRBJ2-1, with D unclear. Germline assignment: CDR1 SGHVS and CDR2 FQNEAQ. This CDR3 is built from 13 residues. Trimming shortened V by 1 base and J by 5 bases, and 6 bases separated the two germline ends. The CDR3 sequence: CASSLGPDNEQFF. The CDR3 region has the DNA TGTGCCAGCAGCTTAGGCCCCGACAATGAGCAGTTCTTC.

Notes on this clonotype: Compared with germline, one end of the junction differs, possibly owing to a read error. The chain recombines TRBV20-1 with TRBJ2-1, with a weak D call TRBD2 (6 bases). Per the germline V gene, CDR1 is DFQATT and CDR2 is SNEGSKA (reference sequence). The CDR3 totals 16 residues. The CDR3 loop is CNARDGGAGPYNEQFF. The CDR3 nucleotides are TGCAATGCTAGAGATGGTGGGGCGGGGCCTTACAATGAGCAGTTCTTC.

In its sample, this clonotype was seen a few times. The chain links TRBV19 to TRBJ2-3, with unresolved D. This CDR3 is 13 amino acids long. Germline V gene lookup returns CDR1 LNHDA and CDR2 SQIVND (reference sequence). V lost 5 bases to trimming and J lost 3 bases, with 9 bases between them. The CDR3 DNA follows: TGTGCCAGTAGTTTAGCCAGGACAGATACGCAGTATTTT. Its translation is CASSLARTDTQYF.

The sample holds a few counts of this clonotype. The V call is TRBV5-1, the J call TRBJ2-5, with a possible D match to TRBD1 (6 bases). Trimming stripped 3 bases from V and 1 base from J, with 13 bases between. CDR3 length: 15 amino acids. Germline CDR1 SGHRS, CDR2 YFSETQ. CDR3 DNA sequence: TGCGCCAGCAGCTCCTACGGACAGCTCCAAGAGACCCAGTACTTC. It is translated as CASSSYGQLQETQYF.

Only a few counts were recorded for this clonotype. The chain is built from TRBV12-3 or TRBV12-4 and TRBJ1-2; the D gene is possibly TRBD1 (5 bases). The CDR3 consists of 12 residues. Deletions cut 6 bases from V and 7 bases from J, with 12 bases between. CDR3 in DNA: TGTGCCAGCAGCCCGTGGGGCTTTGGCTACACCTTC. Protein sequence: CASSPWGFGYTF.

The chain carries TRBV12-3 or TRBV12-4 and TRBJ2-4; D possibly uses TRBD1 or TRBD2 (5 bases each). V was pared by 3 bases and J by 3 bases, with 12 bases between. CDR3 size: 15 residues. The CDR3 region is CASSFGAVGKNIQYF. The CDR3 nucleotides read TGTGCCAGCAGTTTCGGGGCGGTAGGCAAAAACATTCAGTACTTC.

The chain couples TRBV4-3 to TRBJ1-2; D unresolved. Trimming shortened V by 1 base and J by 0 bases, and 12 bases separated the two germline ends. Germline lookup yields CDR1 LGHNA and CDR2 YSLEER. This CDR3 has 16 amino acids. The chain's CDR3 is CASSQVVSVSNYGYTF. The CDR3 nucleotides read TGCGCCAGCAGCCAAGTCGTTTCAGTCTCTAACTATGGCTACACCTTC.

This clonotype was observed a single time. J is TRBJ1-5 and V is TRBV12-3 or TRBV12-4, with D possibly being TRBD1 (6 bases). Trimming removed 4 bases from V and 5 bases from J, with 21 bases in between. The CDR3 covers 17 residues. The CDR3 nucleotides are TGTGCCAGCAGTTCTATGACAGGACGGGGTATGGATCAGCCCCAGCATTTT. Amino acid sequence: CASSSMTGRGMDQPQHF.

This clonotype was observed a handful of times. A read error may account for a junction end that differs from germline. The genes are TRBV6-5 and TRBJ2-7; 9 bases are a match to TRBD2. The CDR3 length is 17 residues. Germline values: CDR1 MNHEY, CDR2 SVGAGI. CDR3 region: CAGSYSGGGASSYEQYF. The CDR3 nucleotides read TGTGCCGGCAGTTACTCGGGCGGGGGGGCGAGCTCCTACGAGCAGTACTTC.

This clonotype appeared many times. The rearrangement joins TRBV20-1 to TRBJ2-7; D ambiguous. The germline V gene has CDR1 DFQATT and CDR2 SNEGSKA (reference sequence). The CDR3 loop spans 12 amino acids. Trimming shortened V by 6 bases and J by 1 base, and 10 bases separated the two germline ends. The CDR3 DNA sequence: TGCAGTGCCCGACAAGATTCCTACGAGCAGTACTTC. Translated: CSARQDSYEQYF.

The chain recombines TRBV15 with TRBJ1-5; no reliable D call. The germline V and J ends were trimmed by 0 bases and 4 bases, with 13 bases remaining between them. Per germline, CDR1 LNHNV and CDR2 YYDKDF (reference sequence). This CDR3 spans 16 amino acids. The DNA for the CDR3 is TGTGCCACCAGCAGAGAGGAGGGCTTGGAAAATCAGCCCCAGCATTTT. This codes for CATSREEGLENQPQHF.

The CDR3: CASSRGLAGGSYEQYF. CDR3 nucleotide sequence: TGTGCCAGCAGCCGCGGACTAGCGGGGGGCTCCTACGAGCAGTACTTC. The chain couples TRBV3-1 to TRBJ2-7, with 14 bases fitting TRBD2. From germline, CDR1 is LGHDT and CDR2 YNNKEL (reference sequence). This CDR3 contains 16 residues. V shed 4 bases, J shed 0 bases, and the junction held 2 bases outside the gene matches.

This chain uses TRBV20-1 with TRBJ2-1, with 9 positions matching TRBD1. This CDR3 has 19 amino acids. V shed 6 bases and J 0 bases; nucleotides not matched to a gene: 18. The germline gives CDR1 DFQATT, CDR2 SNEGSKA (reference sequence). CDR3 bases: TGCAGTGCACTGATGGGGGACAGGGTTAGGGGAAGCTCCTACAATGAGCAGTTCTTC. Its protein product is CSALMGDRVRGSSYNEQFF.

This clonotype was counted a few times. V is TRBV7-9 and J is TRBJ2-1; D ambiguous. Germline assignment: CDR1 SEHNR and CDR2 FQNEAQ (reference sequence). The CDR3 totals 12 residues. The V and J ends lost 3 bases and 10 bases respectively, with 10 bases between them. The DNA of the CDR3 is TGTGCCAGCAGCTTTAAGAGGACGGAGCAGTTCTTC. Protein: CASSFKRTEQFF.

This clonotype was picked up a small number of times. CDR3 protein: CASRSDGSSYNEQFF. CDR3 sequence (DNA): TGCGCCAGCAGAAGCGACGGAAGCTCCTACAATGAGCAGTTCTTC. The rearrangement uses TRBV4-3 and TRBJ2-1; unclear D gene. This CDR3 has 15 residues. V lost 6 bases, J lost 0 bases, and 12 bases lay in between. Germline loops: CDR1 LGHNA, CDR2 YSLEER.

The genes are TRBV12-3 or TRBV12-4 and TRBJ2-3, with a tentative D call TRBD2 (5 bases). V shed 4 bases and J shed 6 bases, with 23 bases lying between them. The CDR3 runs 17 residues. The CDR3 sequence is CASSSIRGPTLLDTQYF. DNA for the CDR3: TGTGCCAGCAGTTCAATTCGAGGGCCAACACTCCTTGATACGCAGTATTTT.

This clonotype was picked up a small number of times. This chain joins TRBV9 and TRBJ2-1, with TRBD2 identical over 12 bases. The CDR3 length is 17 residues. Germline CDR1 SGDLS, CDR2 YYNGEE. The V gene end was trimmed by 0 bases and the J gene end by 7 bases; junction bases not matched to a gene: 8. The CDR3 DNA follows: TGTGCCAGCAGCGTAGAAGCGACTAGCGGGGGTGGAAATGAGCAGTTCTTC. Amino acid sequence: CASSVEATSGGGNEQFF.

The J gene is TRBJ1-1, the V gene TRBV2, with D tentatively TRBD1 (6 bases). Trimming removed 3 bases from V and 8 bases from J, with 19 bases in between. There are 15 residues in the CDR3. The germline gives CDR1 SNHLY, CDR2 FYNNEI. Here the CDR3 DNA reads TGTGCCAGCAGTGACGTGGGGGGGGCGAGGGGAGAAGCTTTCTTT. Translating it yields CASSDVGGARGEAFF.

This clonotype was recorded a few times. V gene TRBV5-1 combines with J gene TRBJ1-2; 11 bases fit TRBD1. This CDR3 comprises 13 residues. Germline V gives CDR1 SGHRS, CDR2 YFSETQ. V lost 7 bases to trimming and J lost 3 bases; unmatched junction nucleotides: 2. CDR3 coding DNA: TGCGCCAGCGGACAGGGGGCGGACTATGGCTACACCTTC. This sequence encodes CASGQGADYGYTF. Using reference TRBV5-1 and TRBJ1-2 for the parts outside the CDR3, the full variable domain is KAGVTQTPRYLIKTRGQQVTLSCSPISGHRSVSWYQQTPGQGLQFLFEYFSETQRNKGNFPGRFSGRQFSNSRSEMNVSTLELGDSALYLCASGQGADYGYTFGSGTRLTVV.

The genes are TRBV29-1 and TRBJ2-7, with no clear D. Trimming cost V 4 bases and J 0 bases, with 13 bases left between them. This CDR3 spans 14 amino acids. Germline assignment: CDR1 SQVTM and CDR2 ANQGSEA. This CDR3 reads CSVGGNRFSYEQYF. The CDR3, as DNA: TGCAGCGTTGGAGGCAACCGGTTCTCCTACGAGCAGTACTTC.

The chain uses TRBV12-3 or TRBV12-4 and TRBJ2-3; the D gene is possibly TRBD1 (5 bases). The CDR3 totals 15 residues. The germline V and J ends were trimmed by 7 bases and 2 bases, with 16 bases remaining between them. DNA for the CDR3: TGTGCCAGCAAGGTGACAGATTTGAACACAGATACGCAGTATTTT. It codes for CASKVTDLNTDTQYF.

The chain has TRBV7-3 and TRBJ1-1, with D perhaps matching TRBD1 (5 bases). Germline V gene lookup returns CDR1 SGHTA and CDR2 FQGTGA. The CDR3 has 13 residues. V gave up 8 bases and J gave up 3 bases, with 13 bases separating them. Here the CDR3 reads CASSVGGDTEAFF. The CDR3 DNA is TGTGCCAGCTCGGTCGGGGGAGACACTGAAGCTTTCTTT.

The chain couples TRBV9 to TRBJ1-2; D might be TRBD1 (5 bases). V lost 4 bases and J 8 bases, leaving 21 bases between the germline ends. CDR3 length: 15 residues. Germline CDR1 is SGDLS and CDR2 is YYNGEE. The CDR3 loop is CASSLRDGDFWGYTF. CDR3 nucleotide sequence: TGTGCCAGCAGCCTAAGGGACGGAGACTTTTGGGGCTACACCTTC.

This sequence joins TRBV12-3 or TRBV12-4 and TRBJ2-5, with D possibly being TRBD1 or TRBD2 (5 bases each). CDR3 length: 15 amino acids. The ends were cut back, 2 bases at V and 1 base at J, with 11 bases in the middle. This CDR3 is CASSLYRGGQETQYF. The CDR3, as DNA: TGTGCCAGCAGTTTATACCGTGGGGGCCAAGAGACCCAGTACTTC.

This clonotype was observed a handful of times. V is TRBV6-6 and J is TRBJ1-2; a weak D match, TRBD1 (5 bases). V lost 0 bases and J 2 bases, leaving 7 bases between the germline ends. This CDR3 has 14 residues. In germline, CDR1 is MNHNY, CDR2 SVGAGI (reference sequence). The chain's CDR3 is CASSYSTENYGYTF. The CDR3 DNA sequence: TGTGCCAGCAGTTACTCGACAGAAAACTATGGCTACACCTTC.

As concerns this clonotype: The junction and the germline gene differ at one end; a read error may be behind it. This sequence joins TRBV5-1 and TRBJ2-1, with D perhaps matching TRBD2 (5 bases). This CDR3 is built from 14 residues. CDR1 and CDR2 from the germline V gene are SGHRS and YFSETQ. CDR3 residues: CASSLEAGYSEQFF. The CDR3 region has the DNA TGCGCCAGCAGCTTGGAGGCGGGCTACAGTGAGCAGTTCTTC.

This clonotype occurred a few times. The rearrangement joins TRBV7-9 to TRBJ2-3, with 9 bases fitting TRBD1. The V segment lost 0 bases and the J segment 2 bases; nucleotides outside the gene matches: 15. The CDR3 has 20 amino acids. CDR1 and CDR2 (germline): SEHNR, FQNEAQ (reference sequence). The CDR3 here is CASSLAIGTGTGGYTDTQYF. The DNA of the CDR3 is TGTGCCAGCAGCTTAGCGATCGGGACAGGGACCGGAGGGTACACAGATACGCAGTATTTT.

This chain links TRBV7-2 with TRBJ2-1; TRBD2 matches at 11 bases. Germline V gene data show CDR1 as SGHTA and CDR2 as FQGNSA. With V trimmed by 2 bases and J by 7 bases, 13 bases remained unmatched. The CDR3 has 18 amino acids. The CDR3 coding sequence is TGTGCCAGCAGCTTAAATTCCCCCCGACTAGCGGGGATAAATGAGCAGTTCTTC. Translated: CASSLNSPRLAGINEQFF.